This T cell receptor (beta chain) was found in a study of T-cell memory formation after mild COVID-19 listed by TCRdb under 2021. For context, the study as a whole: TCR sequence clusters from the two donors were largely donor specific. Longitudinal TCRalpha and TCRbeta repertoire sequencing tracked T-cell clones expanding and contracting after mild COVID-19 in two donors. Two young, previously healthy adult volunteers, one female and one male, were included in the cohort. Overall results and qualifications from the work: The study covered only a couple of mild cases, and larger cohorts including severe cases with pre-infection samples were considered necessary. SARS-CoV-2 specificity of the second-wave clones peaking on day 37 was not confirmed. Contracting CD4+ clones appeared mostly in the CM and EM memory subsets, whereas CD8+ clones were enriched in EMRA. Balanced CD4/CD8 phenotypes were observed for clones contracting from day 15 to 85, whereas a bias towards CD4+ was observed for a second wave of clones expanding from day 15 to 37. The detection of some responding clones in pre-infection memory suggests that pre-existing cross-reactive memory T cells joined the SARS-CoV-2 response.

Based on the germline V gene, the CDR1 and CDR2 sequences are SGHRS and YFSETQ. Taken from cysteine to phenylalanine, the CDR3 has 15 residues. Of all the DNA, just the CDR3 is kept, 45 bases in frame from base 1. Cut back by 4 bases and 1 base, the V and J ends lie 15 bases apart. Ficoll-Paque density gradient centrifugation was the method used to isolate PBMCs. This clonotype showed up just a few times. Its specific antigen is unknown. No much larger clonotype is one base removed from it; base qualities were not supplied. The sample was run on an Illumina NovaSeq 6000. TCRalpha and TCRbeta cDNA libraries were constructed by 5'RACE with constant-segment primers, with sample barcodes and unique molecular identifiers being introduced. RNA was extracted from every sample with Trizol reagent. Libraries were amplified in two PCR steps, with a second sample barcode and Illumina TruSeq adapters added in the second step. The libraries were sequenced on an Illumina NovaSeq using 2 x 150 bp paired-end reads. Concerning the study's data processing: The reads were demultiplexed and collapsed into UMI-guided consensus sequences using migec v1.2.7. Using mixcr v2.1.11, the UMI consensuses were aligned to TRA and TRB V and J templates and assembled into clonotypes. A clonotype was counted as expanded or contracted only if both edgeR and NoisET called the change significant, with noise models trained on biological replicates. For edgeR calls, the cutoffs were a false discovery rate-adjusted p below 0.01 and a log2 fold-change threshold of 1. PCA with hierarchical clustering of max-normalized trajectories of the 1000 most abundant clonotypes was used as exploratory dynamics analysis. Separately sequenced CD4+ and CD8+ repertoires were used to assign a CD4 or CD8 phenotype to each responding clone. Using fastp at Q25 and MiXCR, TCRdb reprocessed the public reads and kept productive beta chains. CDR3 protein duplicates are merged, each entry listing the most common genes and DNA. For this entry, the V and J calls and clone size follow TCRdb and not the study's own pipeline. Within this sample are about 210,000 distinct CDR3 sequences, with around 27% of them counted one time only. Of the sample, 10% to 12% falls within the top ten clones.

The V gene is TRBV5-1 and the J gene is TRBJ2-7; TRBD2 is perhaps the D gene, given 5 matching bases. This TCR was recovered from an adult woman who had mild COVID-19 (a few samples of this study predate the infection). The sample titles of this study are shuffled in the database, so cell type and time point are left out; the donor was told from shared clones. Sequenced sample: PBMCs or a T cell subset sorted from them (not recorded which). The CDR3 reads as follows: CASSLLGSSSYEQYF. The DNA sequence is given as TGCGCCAGCAGCCTACTTGGGAGCAGTTCCTACGAGCAGTACTTC. With the rest looked up from the reference TRBV5-1 and TRBJ2-7 genes rather than sequenced, the full variable domain is KAGVTQTPRYLIKTRGQQVTLSCSPISGHRSVSWYQQTPGQGLQFLFEYFSETQRNKGNFPGRFSGRQFSNSRSEMNVSTLELGDSALYLCASSLLGSSSYEQYFGPGTRLTVT.